The source of this T cell receptor (beta chain) is a study of T cells in Graves' hyperthyroidism and ophthalmopathy. Regions amplified from RNA transcripts were the TCR beta CDR3 regions. Initially, a first-round RT-PCR of the TCR CDR3 employed the HTBI primer set. TCRdb fed the multiplex PCR reads into MiXCR, producing one record per CDR3 protein. The sample has 300,000 to 400,000 distinct CDR3 sequences, approximately 13% seen once. This clonotype was found many times. What it recognizes is unknown. The length of the CDR3 is 15 residues. The J segment lost 7 bases and the V segment lost 3 bases, leaving 11 bases of the junction unmatched. CDR1 SGHNT and CDR2 YENEEA come from the germline V gene. General study points: Clonotypes that were expanded in thyroid above 0.001 mostly appeared in blood too.

Sequencing was carried out using blood. This clonotype was obtained from a woman aged 55-70 years with Graves' hyperthyroidism. V and J are TRBV11-3 and TRBJ2-7; 8 nucleotides match TRBD2. The CDR3 protein is CASSFRRGGEGEQYF. The DNA of the CDR3 is TGTGCCAGCAGCTTCCGCCGGGGGGGCGAGGGAGAGCAGTACTTC.